Given below is one T cell receptor (beta chain) in context. Its matching antigen is unknown. Described time point: week 47, end of study. Every vaccine dose comprised 300 ug of mutant IDH1 20-mer peptide plus topical imiquimod. From germline, CDR1 is GTSNPN and CDR2 SVGIG (reference sequence). This CDR3 has 14 residues. V was trimmed by 3 bases and J by 0 bases, leaving 11 bases between them. The sample belongs to a study of a mutant IDH1 vaccine in newly diagnosed glioma. Here immunoSEQ multiplex PCR was the method, and the copy in TCRdb shows in-frame clones only, minus some. The sample consists of tens of thousands of clones, around four fifths of them appearing once.

This clonotype was sampled from a woman between 45 and 60 years old with glioma. The specimen was PBMCs, collected from a glioma patient whose treatment included an IDH1 peptide vaccine. The chain recombines TRBV30 with TRBJ1-2; D not certain. The CDR3 region has the DNA TGTGCCTGGAGAGAGGACGGATCTAACTATGGCTACACCTTC. This encodes CAWREDGSNYGYTF. Full variable domain (rest looked up from reference TRBV30 and TRBJ1-2): SQTIHQWPATLVQPVGSPLSLECTVEGTSNPNLYWYRQAAGRGLQLLFYSVGIGQISSEVPQNLSASRPQDRQFILSSKKLLLSDSGFYLCAWREDGSNYGYTFGSGTRLTVV.